A selection of T cell receptor beta chains follows, all from one sample in a study of blood T cell repertoires in COVID-19. Profiled with immunoSEQ multiplex PCR; TCRdb holds only in-frame clones, not every one. The sample includes more than 300,000 clones, less than 90% of them seen just once. Specimen: PBMCs or T cells enriched from blood (not recorded which). The receptor set was obtained from a woman between 45 and 60 years old who had recovered from COVID-19. CDR3s include the opening cysteine and the closing phenylalanine or tryptophan. D genes are given only for firm matches. Only some rows state a clone size, as once, few, many or a class for expanded clones.

CDR3 length	clone size	D gene	V gene	J gene	CDR3 DNA	CDR3 protein
16	NA	TRBD2	TRBV6-6	TRBJ2-5	TGTGCCAGCAGTCCGCGGGGGGGATCGGACCAAGAGACCCAGTACTTC	CASSPRGGSDQETQYF
13	once	NA	TRBV11-3	TRBJ2-1	TGTGCCAGCAGCTCCCCCGTATTGAATGAGCAGTTCTTC	CASSSPVLNEQFF
17	few	NA	TRBV23-1	TRBJ1-4	TGCGCCAGCAGCGACAGCGGGGTGTGGGGTTCTAATGAAAAACTGTTTTTT	CASSDSGVWGSNEKLFF
15	few	NA	TRBV7-2	TRBJ2-7	TGTGCCAGCAGCTTGGTTGGCGGGGATCCCTACGAGCAGTACTTC	CASSLVGGDPYEQYF
11	NA	NA	TRBV10-3	TRBJ2-7	TGTGCCATTGGGAGTTCCTACGAGCAGTACTTC	CAIGSSYEQYF
15	NA	TRBD1	TRBV19	TRBJ1-2	TGTGCCAGTAGTATGAGGGGGCTGGGTACCTATGGCTACACCTTC	CASSMRGLGTYGYTF
14	once	TRBD2	TRBV7-8	TRBJ2-3	TGTGCCAGCCCCGGGGGGTCTAGCACAGATACGCAGTATTTT	CASPGGSSTDTQYF
15	NA	NA	TRBV18	TRBJ1-2	TGTGCCAGCTCACCCCCAACAATGGGGTCAGGGGGCTACACCTTC	CASSPPTMGSGGYTF
14	NA	NA	TRBV4-3	TRBJ2-7	TGCGCCAGCAGCCAAGGCGACAGGACCTACGAGCAGTACTTC	CASSQGDRTYEQYF
16	NA	TRBD1	TRBV9	TRBJ2-1	TGTGCCAGCAGCGTAGGGTCCCGGACAGGCTACAATGAGCAGTTCTTC	CASSVGSRTGYNEQFF
14	NA	NA	TRBV14	TRBJ1-5	TGTGCCAGCAGCCCGGAAGGGGTCAATCAGCCCCAGCATTTT	CASSPEGVNQPQHF
14	NA	TRBD1	TRBV9	TRBJ1-3	TGTGCCAGCAGCGTAGACAGGGGTGGAAACACCATATATTTT	CASSVDRGGNTIYF
14	NA	TRBD1	TRBV6-2/TRBV6-3	TRBJ2-3	TGTGCCAGCAGCGACAGGGAAAGCACAGATACGCAGTATTTT	CASSDRESTDTQYF
15	NA	NA	TRBV27	TRBJ1-2	TGTGCCAGCAGTGAAAGGACTAGTCCCAACTATGGCTACACCTTC	CASSERTSPNYGYTF
16	NA	TRBD1	TRBV9	TRBJ1-2	TGTGCCAGCAGCGTAGACGCAACGGGACAGGAATATGGCTACACCTTC	CASSVDATGQEYGYTF
14	NA	NA	TRBV9	TRBJ1-4	TGTGCCAGCAGCGCCGAGACAACTAATGAAAAACTGTTTTTT	CASSAETTNEKLFF
18	NA	TRBD2	TRBV13	TRBJ2-1	TGTGCCAGCAGCTCAAAACTCAGACTAGCGGGGGTCTACAATGAGCAGTTCTTC	CASSSKLRLAGVYNEQFF
13	NA	NA	TRBV10-1	TRBJ2-7	TGCGCCAGCAGTGAGGGGGGGTCCTACGAGCAGTACTTC	CASSEGGSYEQYF
15	NA	NA	TRBV9	TRBJ1-6	TGTGCCAGCAGCCCTCAGACCGGGGGAGGGTCACCCCTCCACTTT	CASSPQTGGGSPLHF
15	NA	NA	TRBV30	TRBJ1-5	TGTGCCTGGAGTCGGGGGGCAGCCTCAGAACAGCCCCAGCATTTT	CAWSRGAASEQPQHF
18	NA	TRBD1	TRBV7-2	TRBJ2-4	TGTGCCAGCAGCTTAATAGGCAGGGGGCGGTTTGCCAAAAACATTCAGTACTTC	CASSLIGRGRFAKNIQYF
13	NA	NA	TRBV4-1	TRBJ1-1	TGCGCCAGCAGCCAAGTGGGATCCGGAGGAGCTTTCTTT	CASSQVGSGGAFF
16	NA	TRBD1	TRBV30	TRBJ1-2	TGTGCCTGGAGTACAACAGGGGGGATTCCTAACTATGGCTACACCTTC	CAWSTTGGIPNYGYTF
14	NA	TRBD1	TRBV18	TRBJ2-1	TGTGCCAGCTCACCCATGACAGGGGTCAATGAGCAGTTCTTC	CASSPMTGVNEQFF
14	NA	NA	TRBV6-2/TRBV6-3	TRBJ1-1	TGTGCCAGCAGTCTACAGGGAGGGAGCACTGAAGCTTTCTTT	CASSLQGGSTEAFF
17	few	NA	TRBV7-2	TRBJ1-2	TGTGCCAGCAGCTTAGGGCCAGGAGGCCAAACGAAATATGGCTACACCTTC	CASSLGPGGQTKYGYTF
14	NA	TRBD2	TRBV5-1	TRBJ2-2	TGCGCCAGCAGCCCCGGGACTAGCGGGATGGAGCTGTTTTTT	CASSPGTSGMELFF
17	NA	NA	TRBV19	TRBJ1-1	TGTGCCAGTAGTATATTTTTAACAGGCAGGAGGAACACTGAAGCTTTCTTT	CASSIFLTGRRNTEAFF